One and the same sample provided the 3 T cell receptor beta chains below, sequenced in a study of T cell responses to AZD1222 COVID-19 vaccine. The data were produced by immunoSEQ multiplex PCR, yet TCRdb's version contains in-frame clones alone and is incomplete. This repertoire shows under 150,000 clones, 80% to 95% found once; its top ten account for around 1.1%. Sequencing was performed on peripheral blood, taken 28 days after the second AZD1222 dose. These receptors originate from an adult who received the AZD1222 COVID-19 vaccine.

The chain combines TRBV27 with TRBJ2-5, with D tentatively TRBD1 (6 bases). With 5 bases removed from V and 7 bases from J, the gap between germline ends came to 14 bases. CDR1 and CDR2 from the germline V gene are MNHEY and SMNVEV (reference sequence). This CDR3 region has 13 residues. The chain's CDR3 is CASSASQQGTQYF. CDR3 nucleotides: TGTGCCAGCAGTGCCAGCCAACAGGGGACCCAGTACTTC.

V and J are TRBV5-4 and TRBJ1-2; D call uncertain. Germline assignment: CDR1 SGHNT and CDR2 YYREEE (reference sequence). The CDR3 consists of 15 residues. Trimming left V 0 bases short and J 0 bases short, with 9 bases between. DNA for the CDR3: TGTGCCAGCAGCTTGGGGCCGGACCCTAACTATGGCTACACCTTC. It translates to CASSLGPDPNYGYTF.

The chain joins TRBV28 to TRBJ2-1; TRBD2 matches 8 bases. CDR1 MDHEN and CDR2 SYDVKM come from the germline V gene. This CDR3 comprises 14 residues. The V gene end was trimmed by 3 bases and the J gene end by 3 bases; junction bases not matched to a gene: 1. The CDR3 spells CASSFGTSYNEQFF. In nucleotides, the CDR3 is TGTGCCAGCAGTTTTGGGACTAGCTACAATGAGCAGTTCTTC.